This T cell receptor (beta chain) is drawn from a study of T cell repertoires in ileal Crohn's disease. In its sample, this clone was seen a few times. The ends were cut back, 4 bases at V and 10 bases at J, with 14 bases in the middle. The V gene's germline CDR1 is SGHNT and CDR2 YYREEE (reference sequence). The CDR3 sequence is 12 residues long. Indicated time point: neoterminal ileum biopsy at postoperative endoscopy, about 6 months after surgery. TCRdb's copy holds only in-frame clones and misses some; the assay was immunoSEQ multiplex PCR. The sample shows more than 8,500 clones, roughly 78% of them seen only once.

This chain joins TRBV5-4 and TRBJ1-1; no reliable D call. This TCR came from an adult with Crohn's disease. Sequencing was carried out using ileal tissue. The CDR3, as DNA: TGTGCCAGCAGCCTTAACGGCCGCGGAGCTTTCTTT. This translates into CASSLNGRGAFF.